This T cell receptor (beta chain) originates from a study of shared clonotypes between healthy human individuals. Clones were sequenced by immunoSEQ multiplex PCR, and TCRdb holds only the in-frame ones, with some missing. This sample yields roughly 640,000 clones, of which approximately 79% are seen a single time; roughly 1.7% belongs to the top ten. The CDR3 is 16 residues long. Germline-derived CDR1 and CDR2 are KGHSH and LQKENI. Trimming removed 0 bases from V and 14 bases from J; junction bases left unmatched: 13. CD4+ cells were split into CD45RA+ naive and CD45RA-negative memory subsets. The sequence came from a woman aged 25 to 45 in good health. Input material: memory CD4+ T cells sorted from blood. Subset meaning: CD45RA-negative fraction. V and J are TRBV18 and TRBJ2-1; 10 positions match TRBD2. The CDR3 DNA follows: TGTGCCAGCTCACCACCTGGGACTAGCGAAATTGGAGAAGAGTTCTTC. It translates to CASSPPGTSEIGEEFF.